These 13 T cell receptor beta chains share one sample of origin, sequenced in a study of long-term antiretroviral therapy in people with HIV. Sequencing relied on immunoSEQ assay v3.0, run at survey level. The data were produced by immunoSEQ multiplex PCR, yet TCRdb's version contains in-frame clones alone and is incomplete. This sample has some 40,000 clones, with more than 80% found just once. The sample in question was unsorted PBMCs, obtained 3.1 years after starting antiretroviral therapy. The receptors shown here come from a woman aged 45-60 years with HIV.

The chain combines TRBV2 with TRBJ1-2, with TRBD1 matching 7 bases. The CDR3 covers 14 residues. V trimming: 1 base; J trimming: 5 bases; junction bases outside the gene matches: 4. Germline V gives CDR1 SNHLY, CDR2 FYNNEI. CDR3 sequence reads: CASSEVTGEYGYTF. The CDR3 DNA reads TGTGCCAGCAGTGAAGTCACAGGGGAATATGGCTACACCTTC.

CDR3 sequence (DNA): TGTGCCAGCAGTTGGGACAGCAGCTATAATTCACCCCTCCACTTT. Translating it yields CASSWDSSYNSPLHF. The chain carries TRBV28 and TRBJ1-6; TRBD1 aligns across 7 bases. The CDR3 has 15 amino acids. V shed 4 bases and J 3 bases; nucleotides not matched to a gene: 3. CDR1 is MDHEN, CDR2 SYDVKM, per germline.

This chain connects TRBV4-2 to TRBJ1-5, with D possibly matching TRBD1 (5 bases). V was pared by 4 bases and J by 3 bases, with 16 bases between. This CDR3 is built from 16 residues. The germline gives CDR1 LGHNA, CDR2 YNFKEQ. CDR3: CASSPEGTGDNQPQHF. The CDR3 nucleotides are TGTGCCAGCAGCCCCGAGGGGACCGGGGACAATCAGCCCCAGCATTTT.

This clone showed up just once. The chain couples TRBV30 to TRBJ2-7, with 10 bases fitting TRBD1. The germline gives CDR1 GTSNPN, CDR2 SVGIG (reference sequence). J gave up 5 bases and V 5 bases, and 12 bases lay outside the gene matches. The CDR3 is made up of 15 amino acids. CDR3 nucleotide sequence: TGTGCCTGGGGGATGGGACAGGGGATCGGCCACGAGCAGTACTTC. Translation gives CAWGMGQGIGHEQYF.

V usage is TRBV2 and J usage is TRBJ2-7; tentatively, D is TRBD2 (6 bases). The CDR3 consists of 13 residues. Germline V lookup: CDR1 SNHLY, CDR2 FYNNEI. V was cut by 3 bases and J by 7 bases, with 13 bases left in between. CDR3 amino acids: CASSERRGQEQYF. The CDR3 nucleotides are TGTGCCAGCAGTGAGAGGAGGGGCCAGGAGCAGTACTTC. The complete variable domain, with remaining parts taken from reference TRBV2 and TRBJ2-7, reads EPEVTQTPSHQVTQMGQEVILRCVPISNHLYFYWYRQILGQKVEFLVSFYNNEISEKSEIFDDQFSVERPDGSNFTLKIRSTKLEDSAMYFCASSERRGQEQYFGPGTRLTVT.

The chain uses TRBV6-1 and TRBJ2-2; TRBD2 matches 8 bases. CDR1 is MNHNS and CDR2 is SASEGT in the germline V gene. J gave up 4 bases and V 10 bases, and 8 bases lay outside the gene matches. This CDR3 contains 14 residues. The CDR3 region has the DNA TGTGCCACCACCGGACTAGCTCGCACCGGGGAGCTGTTTTTT. Its protein is CATTGLARTGELFF.

The CDR3 here is CASSLGVTSGGDTQYF. For the CDR3, the DNA is TGCGCCAGCAGCTTGGGTGTTACTAGCGGGGGAGATACGCAGTATTTT. This chain connects TRBV5-1 to TRBJ2-3; 11 bases agree with TRBD2. V lost 0 bases to trimming and J lost 5 bases; unmatched junction nucleotides: 5. This CDR3 contains 16 residues. Per the germline V gene, CDR1 is SGHRS and CDR2 is YFSETQ.

This chain links TRBV30 with TRBJ2-5; 13 bases are shared with TRBD2. The CDR3 covers 15 residues. Germline V lookup: CDR1 GTSNPN, CDR2 SVGIG (reference sequence). V lost 1 base and J lost 9; bases outside the gene matches: 8. The CDR3 bases are TGTGCCTGGAGTGGGACACTAGCGGGGGGGCAGGCCCAGTACTTC. As protein: CAWSGTLAGGQAQYF. Full variable domain (missing parts from reference TRBV30 and TRBJ2-5): SQTIHQWPATLVQPVGSPLSLECTVEGTSNPNLYWYRQAAGRGLQLLFYSVGIGQISSEVPQNLSASRPQDRQFILSSKKLLLSDSGFYLCAWSGTLAGGQAQYFGPGTRLLVL.

The CDR3 sequence: CAISEWGDTQYF. The CDR3 DNA reads TGTGCCATCAGTGAGTGGGGGGATACGCAGTATTTT. The chain links TRBV10-3 to TRBJ2-3; D tentatively reads TRBD1 or TRBD2 (5 bases each). Between the trimmed V and J ends, which lost 1 base and 6 bases, there was a span of 5 bases. The V gene's germline CDR1 is ENHRY and CDR2 SYGVKD. The CDR3 consists of 12 residues.

The CDR3 is CAWSDGQGVNEKLFF. The CDR3 bases are TGTGCCTGGAGTGACGGGCAGGGAGTAAATGAAAAACTGTTTTTT. The rearrangement links TRBV30 to TRBJ1-4, with a possible D match to TRBD1 (5 bases). Germline V gene lookup returns CDR1 GTSNPN and CDR2 SVGIG (reference sequence). The CDR3 is 15 residues long. V lost 1 base to trimming and J lost 5 bases, with 14 bases between them.

This clone was observed a handful of times. The V call is TRBV20-1, the J call TRBJ1-2; D gene ambiguous. Germline CDR1 and CDR2: DFQATT and SNEGSKA (reference sequence). V was clipped by 6 bases and J by 8 bases, with 13 bases between them. CDR3 length: 11 amino acids. The CDR3 is CSALASGGYTF. The CDR3 DNA sequence: TGCAGTGCCCTGGCCAGTGGGGGCTACACCTTC.

The V and J genes are TRBV11-2 and TRBJ2-1; 7 positions agree with TRBD1. With 0 bases clipped from V and 7 bases from J, the junction kept 0 bases outside the gene matches. The CDR3 length is 13 residues. Germline V gene data show CDR1 as SGHAT and CDR2 as FQNNGV. In DNA form, the CDR3 reads TGTGCCAGCAGCTTAGACAGGGGGAATGAGCAGTTCTTC. It yields the protein CASSLDRGNEQFF. Complete variable domain (other parts from reference TRBV11-2 and TRBJ2-1): EAGVAQSPRYKIIEKRQSVAFWCNPISGHATLYWYQQILGQGPKLLIQFQNNGVVDDSQLPKDRFSAERLKGVDSTLKIQPAKLEDSAVYLCASSLDRGNEQFFGPGTRLTVL.

Note on this clone: One junction end disagrees with the germline gene, perhaps due to a read error. The CDR3 bases are TGCGCCAGCAGCTACGGCGTTAACACCGTGGAGCTGTTTTTT. It yields the protein CASSYGVNTVELFF. The J gene is TRBJ2-2, the V gene TRBV5-1; D gene uncertain. Germline CDR1 and CDR2: SGHRS and YFSETQ. The CDR3 loop spans 14 amino acids. Full variable domain (remainder filled in from reference TRBV5-1 and TRBJ2-2): KAGVTQTPRYLIKTRGQQVTLSCSPISGHRSVSWYQQTPGQGLQFLFEYFSETQRNKGNFPGRFSGRQFSNSRSEMNVSTLELGDSALYLCASSYGVNTVELFFGEGSRLTVL.